The clone carrying this TCR beta chain was seen only a few times. Germline V CDR1 and CDR2: SGHRS, YFSETQ. This CDR3 is built from 13 residues. Trimming stripped 4 bases from V and 2 bases from J, with 10 bases between. TCRdb analysed the 5' RACE reads with MiXCR anew, one entry per CDR3 protein. The data show about 340,000 distinct CDR3 sequences, more than 20% seen once. These data belong to a study of T-cell memory formation after mild COVID-19. The sequence was collected from an adult woman who had mild COVID-19 (a few samples of this study predate the infection). Cell type and time point are not known. This chain uses TRBV5-1 with TRBJ2-7; D gene ambiguous. Sequenced material: PBMCs or a T cell subset sorted from them (not recorded which). CDR3: CASSPERTYEQYF. CDR3 DNA sequence: TGCGCCAGCAGCCCCGAGAGAACCTACGAGCAGTACTTC.